This T cell receptor (beta chain) stems from a study of blood T cell repertoires in COVID-19. As for the study in general: Sites in the United States, Italy and Spain provided acute and convalescent COVID-19 samples. The cDNA or gDNA used as material had been derived from T cells, B-cell-depleted T cells, or PBMCs.

The CDR3 spans 17 residues. CDR1 is SEHNR and CDR2 is FQNEAQ in the germline V gene (reference sequence). V was trimmed by 5 bases and J by 0 bases, leaving 17 bases between them. Authors' methods: Researchers report that nucleated cell counts were estimated from reference gene primer amplification. Produced via immunoSEQ multiplex PCR; TCRdb's table is partial and in-frame only. That table supplies the V and J calls and clone size; D and trimming were determined from the DNA. The sample yields some 250,000 clones, 70% to 90% seen once. In terms of age and location, participants ranged from about 18 to 95 years and lived in fewer than 30 US areas.

The chain recombines TRBV7-9 with TRBJ2-1; D is ambiguous. This receptor was obtained from a woman in her 40s with acute COVID-19. The sample comprised PBMCs or T cells enriched from blood (not recorded which). The CDR3 sequence: CASSLVTPEPSYNEQFF. The CDR3 DNA reads as TGTGCCAGCAGCCTTGTAACACCCGAACCCTCCTACAATGAGCAGTTCTTC.